The 21 T cell receptor beta chains given below trace back to one sample, sequenced in a study of T cell responses to AZD1222 COVID-19 vaccine. Sequenced by immunoSEQ multiplex PCR; TCRdb stores in-frame clones only, minus some. The sample lists over 45,000 clones, 70% to 90% occurring once. The starting material was peripheral blood, obtained on day 0 of AZD1222 vaccination. All receptors come from an adult in good health.

The chain carries TRBV5-5 and TRBJ2-7; TRBD1 aligns across 8 bases. V lost 3 bases and J lost 2; bases outside the gene matches: 4. Germline-derived CDR1 and CDR2 are SGHKS and YYEKEE (reference sequence). The CDR3 has 14 residues. The CDR3 DNA is TGTGCCAGCAGCTGGGGACAGGTCACCTACGAGCAGTACTTC. This codes for CASSWGQVTYEQYF. Variable domain in full (rest from reference TRBV5-5 and TRBJ2-7): DAGVTQSPTHLIKTRGQQVTLRCSPISGHKSVSWYQQVLGQGPQFIFQYYEKEERGRGNFPDRFSARQFPNYSSELNVNALLLGDSALYLCASSWGQVTYEQYFGPGTRLTVT.

The chain links TRBV27 to TRBJ1-5, with TRBD1 as a possible D gene (5 bases). Deletions cut 2 bases from V and 7 bases from J, with 24 bases between. This CDR3 contains 18 residues. Germline V gives CDR1 MNHEY, CDR2 SMNVEV (reference sequence). DNA of the CDR3: TGTGCCAGCAGTTTACATTTTTCAGCGTCAGGGAAGGGGCAGCCCCAGCATTTT. The encoded protein is CASSLHFSASGKGQPQHF.

V gene TRBV6-1 combines with J gene TRBJ2-3, with D possibly being TRBD2 (5 bases). V lost 3 bases to trimming and J lost 1 base, with 14 bases between them. In germline, CDR1 is MNHNS, CDR2 SASEGT. The CDR3 has 16 amino acids. CDR3 sequence reads: CASSEIEAARTDTQYF. In DNA form, the CDR3 reads TGTGCCAGCAGTGAGATTGAAGCGGCTCGCACAGATACGCAGTATTTT.

The genes are TRBV24-1 and TRBJ2-1; D may correspond to TRBD1 or TRBD2 (6 bases each). In germline, CDR1 is KGHDR, CDR2 SFDVKD. The length of the CDR3 is 17 residues. Trimming cost V 3 bases and J 0 bases, with 14 bases left between them. CDR3 loop: CATSDHLRGASYNEQFF. CDR3 sequence (DNA): TGTGCCACCAGTGATCATTTAAGGGGGGCCTCCTACAATGAGCAGTTCTTC.

The rearrangement joins TRBV30 to TRBJ2-1; D may match TRBD1 or TRBD2 (5 bases each). This CDR3 spans 16 amino acids. V was trimmed by 2 bases and J by 4 bases, leaving 18 bases between them. Germline V CDR1 and CDR2: GTSNPN, SVGIG (reference sequence). The CDR3 region is CAWSSGIGDAYNEQFF. CDR3 DNA sequence: TGTGCCTGGAGTTCCGGGATCGGGGACGCATACAATGAGCAGTTCTTC.

This clone was found a few times. The chain employs TRBV6-2 or TRBV6-3 and TRBJ2-7, with TRBD1 identical over 8 bases. This CDR3 has 14 amino acids. CDR1 is MNHEY and CDR2 is SVGEGT in the germline V gene. V shed 6 bases and J 1 base; nucleotides not matched to a gene: 5. The CDR3: CASSPWTGSYEQYF. CDR3 DNA: TGTGCCAGCAGCCCTTGGACAGGGTCCTACGAGCAGTACTTC.

The chain employs TRBV12-3 or TRBV12-4 and TRBJ2-1; TRBD2 matches 7 bases. The CDR3 is 13 residues long. Unmatched junction bases numbered 1, after V lost 6 bases and J lost 2 bases. The CDR3 protein is CASRSGAYNEQFF. The DNA of the CDR3 is TGTGCCAGCAGGAGCGGGGCCTACAATGAGCAGTTCTTC.

This chain links TRBV27 with TRBJ1-2, with 7 bases matching TRBD1. This CDR3 is 14 amino acids long. CDR1 MNHEY and CDR2 SMNVEV come from the germline V gene (reference sequence). Losses at the gene ends were 5 bases for V and 3 bases for J; bases not matched to a gene: 6. The CDR3 coding sequence is TGTGCCAGCAGTCCGAGGGACAGAGACTATGGCTACACCTTC. It yields the protein CASSPRDRDYGYTF.

This clone was picked up one time. The chain joins TRBV9 to TRBJ2-3; TRBD2 is a possible D gene (5 bases). V dropped 4 bases and J dropped 6 bases, with 15 bases sitting between them. The germline V gene encodes CDR1 SGDLS and CDR2 YYNGEE. CDR3 length: 14 residues. The chain's CDR3 is CASSQSSGRDTQYF. In DNA form, the CDR3 reads TGTGCCAGCAGCCAAAGTTCGGGAAGGGATACGCAGTATTTT.

The J gene is TRBJ2-2, the V gene TRBV5-1, with D unclear. CDR1 is SGHRS, CDR2 YFSETQ, per germline. Trimming shortened V by 0 bases and J by 6 bases, and 6 bases separated the two germline ends. The CDR3 consists of 13 residues. The DNA of the CDR3 is TGCGCCAGCAGCTTGGTAGAGTCCGGGGAGCTGTTTTTT. Its protein is CASSLVESGELFF.

This rearrangement joins TRBV5-6 to TRBJ2-6; tentative D call: TRBD1 (5 bases). CDR3 size: 15 residues. V was trimmed by 3 bases and J by 1 base, leaving 8 bases between them. Germline V gene sequence: CDR1 SGHDT, CDR2 YYEEEE. CDR3 DNA: TGTGCCAGCAGCTCCCAGGGTTCTGGGGCCAACGTCCTGACTTTC. Translated, it gives CASSSQGSGANVLTF.

CDR3 sequence: CASSQEMAGQETQYF. The CDR3 DNA sequence: TGTGCCAGCAGCCAAGAAATGGCGGGTCAAGAGACCCAGTACTTC. The rearrangement links TRBV4-2 to TRBJ2-5, with D possibly matching TRBD2 (5 bases). CDR1 LGHNA and CDR2 YNFKEQ come from the germline V gene. The germline V and J ends were trimmed by 0 bases and 2 bases, with 10 bases remaining between them. The CDR3 loop spans 15 amino acids.

This clone was seen once. This chain links TRBV3-1 (or the pseudogene TRBV3-2) with TRBJ2-1; unclear D gene. The CDR3 length is 15 residues. The germline CDR1 and CDR2 sequences are LGHDT and YNNKEL (reference sequence). Trimming took 0 bases from V and 7 from J, leaving 13 bases between them. This CDR3 is CASSQDSLGLNEQFF. The CDR3 bases are TGTGCCAGCAGCCAAGATTCTTTGGGCCTTAATGAGCAGTTCTTC.

The chain has TRBV19 and TRBJ2-2, with 8 bases aligning to TRBD2. CDR1 is LNHDA, CDR2 SQIVND, per germline (reference sequence). This CDR3 has 14 residues. Unmatched junction bases numbered 3, after V lost 3 bases and J lost 6 bases. CDR3 bases: TGTGCCAGTAGTATGGTAGCGGGGTCCGGGGAGCTGTTTTTT. It codes for CASSMVAGSGELFF.

The genes are TRBV5-4 and TRBJ2-7; D assignment may be TRBD1 or TRBD2 (5 bases each). CDR1 is SGHNT, CDR2 YYREEE, per germline (reference sequence). V was pared by 4 bases and J by 3 bases, with 17 bases between. The CDR3 is 15 amino acids. This CDR3 reads CASSRGAASDYEQYF. In DNA form, the CDR3 reads TGTGCCAGCAGCCGAGGGGCCGCGAGCGACTACGAGCAGTACTTC.

The rearrangement joins TRBV2 to TRBJ2-5, with no clear D. This CDR3 has 12 amino acids. The germline V and J ends were trimmed by 8 bases and 0 bases, with 7 bases remaining between them. The germline CDR1 and CDR2 sequences are SNHLY and FYNNEI. CDR3 sequence: CASLGYQETQYF. Here the CDR3 DNA reads TGTGCCAGCCTAGGATACCAAGAGACCCAGTACTTC.

This chain connects TRBV21-1 to TRBJ2-1; TRBD1 is the table's D call and was not checked against the DNA. TRBV21-1 constitutes a pseudogene. The CDR3 is made up of 14 amino acids. CDR3 in amino acids: CASSGQERYNEQFF. The CDR3 DNA reads as TGTGCCAGCAGCGGTCAGGAACGTTACAATGAGCAGTTCTTC.

The V gene is TRBV4-1, the J gene TRBJ1-1; D ambiguous. V lost 1 base and J lost 3, with 12 bases in between. This CDR3 is 15 amino acids long. Germline V gene lookup returns CDR1 MGHRA and CDR2 YSYEKL. The CDR3 nucleotides are TGCGCCAGCAGCCAAGGCCAGAGGGTTGACACTGAAGCTTTCTTT. Translated, it gives CASSQGQRVDTEAFF.

The V and J genes are TRBV5-6 and TRBJ1-5; 7 nucleotides align to TRBD1. The CDR3 loop spans 14 amino acids. The trim removed 0 bases at V and 6 bases at J, leaving 3 bases unmatched. The V gene's germline CDR1 is SGHDT and CDR2 YYEEEE. CDR3: CASSLARGTQPQHF. The CDR3 DNA reads TGTGCCAGCAGCTTGGCCAGGGGGACTCAGCCCCAGCATTTT.

The chain joins TRBV4-1 to TRBJ1-2; 9 bases are shared with TRBD1. Germline V gene sequence: CDR1 MGHRA, CDR2 YSYEKL. The CDR3 loop spans 16 amino acids. The V gene end was trimmed by 2 bases and the J gene end by 4 bases; junction bases not matched to a gene: 8. The CDR3 loop is CASSQNGRQGVYGYTF. In DNA, the CDR3 is TGCGCCAGCAGCCAAAACGGAAGACAGGGGGTCTATGGCTACACCTTC.

The V gene is TRBV18, the J gene TRBJ1-1; 11 bases fit TRBD1. CDR1 and CDR2 from the germline V gene are KGHSH and LQKENI. Trimming at V came to 1 base and at J to 5 bases, leaving 6 bases not matched to a gene. The CDR3 loop spans 16 amino acids. CDR3 in DNA: TGTGCCAGCTCACCACGGACAGGGGGCGAGGGGACTGAAGCTTTCTTT. Its protein is CASSPRTGGEGTEAFF.